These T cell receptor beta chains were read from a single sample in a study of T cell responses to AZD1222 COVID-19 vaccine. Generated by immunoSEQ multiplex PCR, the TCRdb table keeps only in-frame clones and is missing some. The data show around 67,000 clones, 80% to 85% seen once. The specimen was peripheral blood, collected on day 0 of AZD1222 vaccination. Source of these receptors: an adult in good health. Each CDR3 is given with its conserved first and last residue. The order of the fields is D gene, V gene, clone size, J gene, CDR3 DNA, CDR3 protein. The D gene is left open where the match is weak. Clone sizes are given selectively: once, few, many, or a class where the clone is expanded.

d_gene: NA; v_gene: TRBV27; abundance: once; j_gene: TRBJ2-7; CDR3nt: TGTGCCAGCAGTTTCGGACCGGGCTACGAGCAGTACTTC; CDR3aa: CASSFGPGYEQYF
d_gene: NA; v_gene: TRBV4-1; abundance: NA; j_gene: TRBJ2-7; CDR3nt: TGCGCCAGCAGCCAGCCTCGGGACGGGGACTACGAGCAGTACTTC; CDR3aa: CASSQPRDGDYEQYF
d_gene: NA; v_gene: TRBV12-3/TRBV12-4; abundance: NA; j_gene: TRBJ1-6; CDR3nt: TGTGCCAGCAGCCACCAGTCTAATTCACCCCTCCACTTT; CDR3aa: CASSHQSNSPLHF
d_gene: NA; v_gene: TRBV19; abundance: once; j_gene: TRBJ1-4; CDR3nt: TGTGCCAGTAGTATTTTGGGTGTTCCAACTAATGAAAAACTGTTTTTT; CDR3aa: CASSILGVPTNEKLFF
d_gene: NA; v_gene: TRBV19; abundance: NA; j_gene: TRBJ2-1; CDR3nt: TGTGCCAGTAGCTCCGGACTATACAATGAGCAGTTCTTC; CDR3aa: CASSSGLYNEQFF
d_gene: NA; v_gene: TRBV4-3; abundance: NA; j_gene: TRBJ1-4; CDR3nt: TGCGCCAGCAGCCAAGGTCGAACAGATGGGAATGAAAAACTGTTTTTT; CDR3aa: CASSQGRTDGNEKLFF
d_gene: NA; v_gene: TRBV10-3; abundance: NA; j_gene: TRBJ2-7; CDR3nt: TGTGCCATCAGTGAGTCCGCCAGGGGAAACGAGCAGTACTTC; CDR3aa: CAISESARGNEQYF
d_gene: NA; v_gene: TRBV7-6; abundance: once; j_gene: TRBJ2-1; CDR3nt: TGTGCCAGCAGCTTACAAGCAGCTACCACCTACAATGAGCAGTTCTTC; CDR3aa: CASSLQAATTYNEQFF
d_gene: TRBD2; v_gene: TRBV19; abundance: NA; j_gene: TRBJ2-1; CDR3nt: TGTGCCAGTAGTAATCGGCGGGGGTTCTCCTACAATGAGCAGTTCTTC; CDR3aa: CASSNRRGFSYNEQFF
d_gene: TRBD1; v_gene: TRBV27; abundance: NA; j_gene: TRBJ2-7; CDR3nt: TGTGCCAGCAGACCCTCAGGGGGAACCTACGAGCAGTACTTC; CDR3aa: CASRPSGGTYEQYF
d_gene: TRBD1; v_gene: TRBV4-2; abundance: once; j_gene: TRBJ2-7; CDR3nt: TGTGCCAGCAGCCAAGGCGTGGGACAGGGCTACGAGCAGTACTTC; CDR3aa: CASSQGVGQGYEQYF
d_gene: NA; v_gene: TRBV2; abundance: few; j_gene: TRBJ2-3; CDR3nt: TGTGCCACCGGGGGGGACAGAAACACAGATACGCAGTATTTT; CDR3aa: CATGGDRNTDTQYF
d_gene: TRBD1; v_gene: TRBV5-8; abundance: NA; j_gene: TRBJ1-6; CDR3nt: TGTGCCAGCAGCTTGGGGACAGGGTATAATTCACCCCTCCACTTT; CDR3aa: CASSLGTGYNSPLHF
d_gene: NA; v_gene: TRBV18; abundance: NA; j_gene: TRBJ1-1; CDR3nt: TGTGCCAGCTCACCCTCTCGAAACCTGAACACTGAAGCTTTCTTT; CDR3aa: CASSPSRNLNTEAFF
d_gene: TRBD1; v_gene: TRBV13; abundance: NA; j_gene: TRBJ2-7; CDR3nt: TGTGCCAGCAGCTCGACAGGGAGATCGAGGGGTGGGGAGCAGTACTTC; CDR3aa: CASSSTGRSRGGEQYF
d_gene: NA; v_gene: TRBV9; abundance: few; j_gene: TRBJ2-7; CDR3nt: TGTGCCAGCAGAGAACAGGGCTACGAGCAGTACTTC; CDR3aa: CASREQGYEQYF
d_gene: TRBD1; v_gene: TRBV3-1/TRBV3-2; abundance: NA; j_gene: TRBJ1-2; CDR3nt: TGTGCCAGCAGCCGCCCCCGGGACAGGGGGCGAGGCTACACCTTC; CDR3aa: CASSRPRDRGRGYTF
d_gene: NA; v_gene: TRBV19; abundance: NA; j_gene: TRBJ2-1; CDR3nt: TGTGCCAGTAGTCCCCCCCTCTACAATGAGCAGTTCTTC; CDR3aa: CASSPPLYNEQFF
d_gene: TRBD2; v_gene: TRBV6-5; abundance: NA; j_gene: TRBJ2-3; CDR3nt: TGTGCCAGCAGTTACTTAGCGGGGGAAGATACGCAGTATTTT; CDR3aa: CASSYLAGEDTQYF
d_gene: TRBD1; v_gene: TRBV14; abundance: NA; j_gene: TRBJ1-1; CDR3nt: TGTGCCAGCAGGGACAGGGGGCGTACTGAAGCTTTCTTT; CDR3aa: CASRDRGRTEAFF
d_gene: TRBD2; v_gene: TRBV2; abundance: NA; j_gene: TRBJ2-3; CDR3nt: TGTGCCAGCAGAAGACTAGCGGGGGGAGGGGATACGCAGTATTTT; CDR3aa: CASRRLAGGGDTQYF
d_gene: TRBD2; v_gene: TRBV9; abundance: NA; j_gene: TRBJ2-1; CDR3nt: TGTGCCAGCAGCGTAGAACTAGCGGGGCCCGATGAGCAGTTCTTC; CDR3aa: CASSVELAGPDEQFF
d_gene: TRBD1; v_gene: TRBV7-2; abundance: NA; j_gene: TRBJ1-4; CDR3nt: TGTGCCAGCAGCTTAGCCACAGGGGGGTTGAATGAAAAACTGTTTTTT; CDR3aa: CASSLATGGLNEKLFF
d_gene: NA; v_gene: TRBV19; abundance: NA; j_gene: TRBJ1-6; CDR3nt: TGTGCCAGTAGTATAACGGGGGTGAATTCACCCCTCCACTTT; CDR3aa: CASSITGVNSPLHF
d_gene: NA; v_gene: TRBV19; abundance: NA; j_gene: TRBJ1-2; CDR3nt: TGTGCCAGTAGTCTAACAAGCTATGGCTACACCTTC; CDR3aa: CASSLTSYGYTF
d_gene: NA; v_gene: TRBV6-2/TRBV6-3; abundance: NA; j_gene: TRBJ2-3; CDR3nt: TGTGCCAGCAGCCCTAGACTAGGTGCAGATACGCAGTATTTT; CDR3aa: CASSPRLGADTQYF
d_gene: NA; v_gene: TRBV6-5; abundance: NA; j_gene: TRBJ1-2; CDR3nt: TGTGCCAGCAGTTACCGGGGACGCGGCTACACCTTC; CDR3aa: CASSYRGRGYTF
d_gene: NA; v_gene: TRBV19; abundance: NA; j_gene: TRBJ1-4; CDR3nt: TGTGCCAGTAGTTCCCCGGGGGGGCCACGTCACTTTGAAAAACTGTTTTTT; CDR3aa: CASSSPGGPRHFEKLFF
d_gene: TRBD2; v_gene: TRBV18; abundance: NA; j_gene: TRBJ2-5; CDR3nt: TGTGCCAGCTCACCACTACTAGCGGGGGGACAAGAGACCCAGTACTTC; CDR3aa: CASSPLLAGGQETQYF
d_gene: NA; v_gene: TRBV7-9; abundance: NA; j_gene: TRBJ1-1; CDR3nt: TGTGCCAGCAGCTCCAGGGATTCGGACACTGAAGCTTTCTTT; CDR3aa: CASSSRDSDTEAFF
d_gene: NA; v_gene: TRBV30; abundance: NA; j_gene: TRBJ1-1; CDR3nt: TGTGCCTGGAGTGTGTACGGGGAGGCCATGAACACTGAAGCTTTCTTT; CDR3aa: CAWSVYGEAMNTEAFF
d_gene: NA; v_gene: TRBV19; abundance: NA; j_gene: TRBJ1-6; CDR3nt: TGTGCCAGTCGTAACCGGGACACGAATTCACCCCTCCACTTT; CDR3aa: CASRNRDTNSPLHF
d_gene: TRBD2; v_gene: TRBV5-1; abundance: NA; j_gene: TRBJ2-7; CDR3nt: TGCGCCAGCAGCATTAGCGGGGGCCGCAACTACGAGCAGTACTTC; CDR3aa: CASSISGGRNYEQYF
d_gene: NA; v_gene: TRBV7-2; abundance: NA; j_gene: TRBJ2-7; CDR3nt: TGTGCCAGCAGCTACCTCTACGAGCAGTACTTC; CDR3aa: CASSYLYEQYF
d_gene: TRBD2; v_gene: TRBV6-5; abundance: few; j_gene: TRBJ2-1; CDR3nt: TGTGCCAGCAGTTACACCCCTAGCGGGGGGTACAATGAGCAGTTCTTC; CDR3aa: CASSYTPSGGYNEQFF
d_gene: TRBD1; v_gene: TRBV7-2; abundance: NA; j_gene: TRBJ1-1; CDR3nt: TGTGCCAGCAGCTCATACAGGGGGGGTCCCGAAGCTTTCTTT; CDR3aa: CASSSYRGGPEAFF
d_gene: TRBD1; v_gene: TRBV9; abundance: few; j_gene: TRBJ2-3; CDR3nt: TGTGCCAGCAGCCTGACAGGGGGTGAAGGAGATACGCAGTATTTT; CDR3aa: CASSLTGGEGDTQYF
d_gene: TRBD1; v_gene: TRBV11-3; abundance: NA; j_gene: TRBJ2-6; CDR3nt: TGTGCCAGCAGGGACAGGCTCCAATCTGGGGCCAACGTCCTGACTTTC; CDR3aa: CASRDRLQSGANVLTF
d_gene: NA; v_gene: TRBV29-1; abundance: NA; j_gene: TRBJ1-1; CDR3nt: TGCAGCGTTGGCGTCTCGGGCGGAAACACTGAAGCTTTCTTT; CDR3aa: CSVGVSGGNTEAFF
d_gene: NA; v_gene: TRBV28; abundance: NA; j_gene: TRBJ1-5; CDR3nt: TGTGCCAGCAGTCGAGTCAACCAGCCCCAGCATTTT; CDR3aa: CASSRVNQPQHF
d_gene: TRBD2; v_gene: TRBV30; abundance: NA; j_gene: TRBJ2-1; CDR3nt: TGTGCCTGGGGGACTAGCGCGGGATACAATGAGCAGTTCTTC; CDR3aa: CAWGTSAGYNEQFF
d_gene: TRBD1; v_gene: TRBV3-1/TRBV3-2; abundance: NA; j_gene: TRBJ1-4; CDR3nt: TGTGCCAGCAGCCATCCGGGACAGGGGTCTAATGAAAAACTGTTTTTT; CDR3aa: CASSHPGQGSNEKLFF
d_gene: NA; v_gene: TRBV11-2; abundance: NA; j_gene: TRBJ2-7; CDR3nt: TGTGCCAGCAGCCCCGTTAACAGGCGAAGGGGGACCCGTTACGAGCAGTACTTC; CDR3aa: CASSPVNRRRGTRYEQYF